This T cell receptor beta chain was retrieved from a study of siplizumab effects on memory and regulatory T cells. TCR templates, approximately 100,000 per sample, were assayed. Libraries were prepared by immunoSEQ multiplex PCR; TCRdb keeps only in-frame clonotypes and omits some of them. The table lists about 100,000 clones, approximately 94% of them singletons, with 1% to 1.5% in the top ten. Note on this clone: Its antigen remains unknown.

General study results and limits: Naive T cells seemed more diverse than memory cells and seemed major alloresponse contributors. Proof of suppressive function in proliferating Tregs from siplizumab cultures was not established. Tracing alloreactive clones into unstimulated subsets worked for only a minor fraction of them.

J was trimmed by 2 bases and V by 6 bases; bases with no gene match: 13. Germline values: CDR1 WSHSY, CDR2 SAAADI. This CDR3 region has 16 residues. What was sequenced was non-Treg CD4+ T cells sorted from blood. V is TRBV10-2 and J is TRBJ2-7; 7 bases are shared with TRBD1. The sequence was obtained from a human donor in good health. CDR3 nucleotide sequence: TGCGCCAGCAGCCCTCGGGCAGGGGGTCTGACCTACGAGCAGTACTTC. Protein product: CASSPRAGGLTYEQYF.